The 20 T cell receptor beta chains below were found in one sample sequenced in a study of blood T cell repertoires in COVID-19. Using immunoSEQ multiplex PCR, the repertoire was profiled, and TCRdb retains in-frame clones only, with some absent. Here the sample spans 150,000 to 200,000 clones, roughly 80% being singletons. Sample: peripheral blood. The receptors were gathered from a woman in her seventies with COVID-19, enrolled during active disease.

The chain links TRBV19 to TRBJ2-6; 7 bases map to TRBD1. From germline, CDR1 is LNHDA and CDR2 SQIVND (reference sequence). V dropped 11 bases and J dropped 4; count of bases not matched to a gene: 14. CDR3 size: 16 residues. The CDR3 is CAGGQIVLWGANVLTF. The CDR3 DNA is TGTGCCGGGGGACAGATTGTTCTCTGGGGGGCCAACGTCCTGACTTTC.

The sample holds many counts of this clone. The CDR3 nucleotides are TGTGCCAGCAGCCCCGACTTCCGCTCTGGAAACACCATATATTTT. It encodes CASSPDFRSGNTIYF. The chain combines TRBV7-2 with TRBJ1-3; D is uncertain. The CDR3 totals 15 residues. The V gene lost 5 bases and the J gene lost 0 bases, with 11 bases spanning the gap. In germline, CDR1 is SGHTA, CDR2 FQGNSA.

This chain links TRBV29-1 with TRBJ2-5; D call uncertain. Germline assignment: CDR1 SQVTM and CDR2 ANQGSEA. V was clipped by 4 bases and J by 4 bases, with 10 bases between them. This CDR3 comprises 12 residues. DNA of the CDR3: TGCAGCGTTGGCATTTCGAGAGAGACCCAGTACTTC. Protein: CSVGISRETQYF.

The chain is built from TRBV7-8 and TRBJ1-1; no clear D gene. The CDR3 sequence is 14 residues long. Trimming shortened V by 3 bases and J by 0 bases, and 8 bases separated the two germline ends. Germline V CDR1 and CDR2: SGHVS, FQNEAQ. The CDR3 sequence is CASSFAEMNTEAFF. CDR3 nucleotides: TGTGCCAGCAGCTTCGCAGAAATGAACACTGAAGCTTTCTTT.

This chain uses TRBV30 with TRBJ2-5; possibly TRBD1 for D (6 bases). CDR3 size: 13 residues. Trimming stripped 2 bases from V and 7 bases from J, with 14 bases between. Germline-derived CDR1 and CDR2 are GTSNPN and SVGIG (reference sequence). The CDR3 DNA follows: TGTGCCTGGAGTAATAAGGGGGTTTCGACCCAGTACTTC. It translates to CAWSNKGVSTQYF.

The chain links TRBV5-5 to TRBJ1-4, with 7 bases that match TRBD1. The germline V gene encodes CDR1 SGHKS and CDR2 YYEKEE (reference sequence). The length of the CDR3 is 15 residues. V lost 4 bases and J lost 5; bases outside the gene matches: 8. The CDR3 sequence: CASSQWGQINEKLFF. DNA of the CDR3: TGTGCCAGCAGCCAATGGGGACAGATAAATGAAAAACTGTTTTTT.

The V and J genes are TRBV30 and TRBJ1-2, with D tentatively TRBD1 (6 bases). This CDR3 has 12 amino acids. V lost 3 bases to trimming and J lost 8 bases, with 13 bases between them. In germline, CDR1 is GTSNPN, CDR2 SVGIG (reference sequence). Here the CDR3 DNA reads TGTGCCTGGAGCGCAGGGGTGAGGGGCTACACCTTC. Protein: CAWSAGVRGYTF. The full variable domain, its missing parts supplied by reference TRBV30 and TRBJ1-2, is SQTIHQWPATLVQPVGSPLSLECTVEGTSNPNLYWYRQAAGRGLQLLFYSVGIGQISSEVPQNLSASRPQDRQFILSSKKLLLSDSGFYLCAWSAGVRGYTFGSGTRLTVV.

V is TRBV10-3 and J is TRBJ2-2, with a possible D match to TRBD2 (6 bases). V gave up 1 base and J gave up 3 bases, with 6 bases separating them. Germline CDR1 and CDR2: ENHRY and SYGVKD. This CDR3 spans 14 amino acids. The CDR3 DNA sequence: TGTGCCATCAGTGAGTGGAGGGACACCGGGGAGCTGTTTTTT. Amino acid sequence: CAISEWRDTGELFF.

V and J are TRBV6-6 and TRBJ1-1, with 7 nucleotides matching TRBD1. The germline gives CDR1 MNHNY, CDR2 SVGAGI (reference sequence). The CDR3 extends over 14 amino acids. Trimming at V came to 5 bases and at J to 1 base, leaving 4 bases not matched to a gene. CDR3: CASSKGQPNTEAFF. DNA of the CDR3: TGTGCCAGCAGTAAGGGACAGCCGAACACTGAAGCTTTCTTT.

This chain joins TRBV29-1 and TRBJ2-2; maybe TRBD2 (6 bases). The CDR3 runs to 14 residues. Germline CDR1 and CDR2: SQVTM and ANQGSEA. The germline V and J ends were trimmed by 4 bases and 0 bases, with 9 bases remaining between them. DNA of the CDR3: TGCAGCGTTGGAGCGGGCCCGAACACCGGGGAGCTGTTTTTT. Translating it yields CSVGAGPNTGELFF.

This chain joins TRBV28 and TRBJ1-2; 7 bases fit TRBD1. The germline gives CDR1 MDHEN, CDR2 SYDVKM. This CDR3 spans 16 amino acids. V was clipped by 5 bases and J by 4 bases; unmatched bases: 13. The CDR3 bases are TGTGCCAGCAGTCCCGCGCTACCGGGACAGCCCTATGGCTACACCTTC. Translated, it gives CASSPALPGQPYGYTF.

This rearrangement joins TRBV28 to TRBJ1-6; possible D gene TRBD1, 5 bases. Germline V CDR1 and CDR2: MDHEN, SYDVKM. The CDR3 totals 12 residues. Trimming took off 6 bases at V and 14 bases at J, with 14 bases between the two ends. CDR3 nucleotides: TGTGCCAGCAGGATCAGGGTCGGATCCCTCCACTTT. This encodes CASRIRVGSLHF.

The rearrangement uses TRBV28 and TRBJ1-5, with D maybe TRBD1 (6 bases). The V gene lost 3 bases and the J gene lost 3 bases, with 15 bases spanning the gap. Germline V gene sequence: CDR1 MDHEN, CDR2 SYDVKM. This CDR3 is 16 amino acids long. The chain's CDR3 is CASSFHQGFDNQPQHF. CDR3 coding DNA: TGTGCCAGCAGTTTTCACCAGGGGTTTGACAATCAGCCCCAGCATTTT.

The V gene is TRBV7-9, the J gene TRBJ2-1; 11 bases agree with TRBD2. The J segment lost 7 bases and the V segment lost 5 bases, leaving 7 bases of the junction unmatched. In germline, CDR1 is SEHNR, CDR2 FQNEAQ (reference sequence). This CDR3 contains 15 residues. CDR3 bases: TGTGCCAGCAGCCCCCGGACTAGCGGGTCGAATGAGCAGTTCTTC. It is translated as CASSPRTSGSNEQFF.

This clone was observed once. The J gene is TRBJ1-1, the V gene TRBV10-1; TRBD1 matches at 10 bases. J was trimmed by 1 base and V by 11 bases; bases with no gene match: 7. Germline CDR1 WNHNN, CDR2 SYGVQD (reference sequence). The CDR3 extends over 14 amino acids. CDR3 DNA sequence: TGCGCCGGGGGGACAGGGGTGGAGAACACTGAAGCTTTCTTT. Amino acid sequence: CAGGTGVENTEAFF.

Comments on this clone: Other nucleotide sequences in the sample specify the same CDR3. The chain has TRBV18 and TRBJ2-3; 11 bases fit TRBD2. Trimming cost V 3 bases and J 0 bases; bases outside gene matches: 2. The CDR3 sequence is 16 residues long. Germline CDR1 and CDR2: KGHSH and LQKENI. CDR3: CASSPLAGGSTDTQYF. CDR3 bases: TGTGCCAGCTCACCTTTAGCGGGAGGGAGCACAGATACGCAGTATTTT. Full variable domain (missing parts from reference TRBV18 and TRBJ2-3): NAGVMQNPRHLVRRRGQEARLRCSPMKGHSHVYWYRQLPEEGLKFMVYLQKENIIDESGMPKERFSAEFPKEGPSILRIQQVVRGDSAAYFCASSPLAGGSTDTQYFGPGTRLTVL.

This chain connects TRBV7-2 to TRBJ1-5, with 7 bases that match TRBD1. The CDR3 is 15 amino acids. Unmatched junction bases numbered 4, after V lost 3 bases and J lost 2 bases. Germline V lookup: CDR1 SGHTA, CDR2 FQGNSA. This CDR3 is CASSLDRMGNQPQHF. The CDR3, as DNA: TGTGCCAGCAGCTTGGACAGGATGGGCAATCAGCCCCAGCATTTT.

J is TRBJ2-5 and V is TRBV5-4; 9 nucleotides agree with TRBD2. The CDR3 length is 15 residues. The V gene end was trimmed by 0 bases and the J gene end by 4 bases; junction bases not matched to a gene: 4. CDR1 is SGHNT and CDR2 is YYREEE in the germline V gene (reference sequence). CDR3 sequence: CASSLGSSGTETQYF. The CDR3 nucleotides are TGTGCCAGCAGCTTGGGGTCTAGCGGGACAGAGACCCAGTACTTC.

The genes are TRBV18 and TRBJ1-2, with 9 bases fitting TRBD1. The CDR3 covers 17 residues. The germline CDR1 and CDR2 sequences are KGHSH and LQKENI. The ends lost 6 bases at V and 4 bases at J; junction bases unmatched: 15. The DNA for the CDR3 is TGTGCCAGCTCCAGTGGACAGGGGACACCTCCTCTCTATGGCTACACCTTC. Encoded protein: CASSSGQGTPPLYGYTF.

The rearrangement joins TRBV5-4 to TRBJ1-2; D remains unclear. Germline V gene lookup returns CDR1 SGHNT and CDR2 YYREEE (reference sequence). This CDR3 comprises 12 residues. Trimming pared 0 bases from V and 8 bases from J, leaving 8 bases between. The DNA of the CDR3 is TGTGCCAGCAGCTTGGTCCAAAGCGGCTACACCTTC. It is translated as CASSLVQSGYTF. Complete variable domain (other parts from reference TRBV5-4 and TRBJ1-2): ETGVTQSPTHLIKTRGQQVTLRCSSQSGHNTVSWYQQALGQGPQFIFQYYREEENGRGNFPPRFSGLQFPNYSSELNVNALELDDSALYLCASSLVQSGYTFGSGTRLTVV.